A selection of T cell receptor beta chains follows, all from one sample in a study of neurological immune-mediated disorders. TCRdb passed the 5' RACE reads through MiXCR, listing each CDR3 protein once. The profile covers approximately 68,000 distinct CDR3 sequences, with around 5% appearing a single time and around 2.2% taken by the ten largest. Sequenced input: PBMCs. Source of these receptors: a woman in her 70s with multiple sclerosis. CDR3s leave out the opening cysteine and the closing phenylalanine or tryptophan. D genes are given only for firm matches.

V gene: TRBV6-2/TRBV6-3
D gene: TRBD1
CDR3 protein: ASNAGTGDSSPLH

V gene: TRBV20-1
D gene: -
CDR3 protein: SAPDSILRGTGQF

V gene: TRBV20-1
D gene: -
CDR3 protein: SARATSLGYNEQF

V gene: TRBV12-3/TRBV12-4
D gene: TRBD1
CDR3 protein: ASSPLGTGAFETQY

V gene: TRBV20-1
D gene: TRBD1
CDR3 protein: SAHNRGDQPQH

V gene: TRBV25-1
D gene: TRBD2
CDR3 protein: ASSGLAGHNEQF

V gene: TRBV20-1
D gene: TRBD2
CDR3 protein: SARTQRTSTYEQY

V gene: TRBV5-1
D gene: TRBD2
CDR3 protein: ASSMTSQETQY

V gene: TRBV5-1
D gene: -
CDR3 protein: ASSPLRQGPNYGYT

V gene: TRBV4-1
D gene: TRBD1
CDR3 protein: ASSPGQGHLGTDTQY

V gene: TRBV6-2/TRBV6-3
D gene: -
CDR3 protein: ASGWETQY

V gene: TRBV18
D gene: TRBD2
CDR3 protein: ASSPRLAGGDTQY

V gene: TRBV5-1
D gene: -
CDR3 protein: ASSLEGLNSGNTIY

V gene: TRBV15
D gene: -
CDR3 protein: ATSRDGDSNQPQH

V gene: TRBV20-1
D gene: TRBD2
CDR3 protein: SGLGEQRGEQF

V gene: TRBV28
D gene: -
CDR3 protein: ASGREKLF

V gene: TRBV6-5
D gene: -
CDR3 protein: ASSYLGGWNEQF

V gene: TRBV7-9
D gene: -
CDR3 protein: ASSRQYEQY

V gene: TRBV14
D gene: TRBD2
CDR3 protein: ASSQDLTSGFTDTQY

V gene: TRBV3-1
D gene: TRBD2
CDR3 protein: ASSQGGLAEGAGTDTQY

V gene: TRBV4-3
D gene: -
CDR3 protein: ASSQESSSNEQF

V gene: TRBV6-2/TRBV6-3
D gene: -
CDR3 protein: ASSPTRLRTYEQY

V gene: TRBV2
D gene: -
CDR3 protein: DTKRGYEQY

V gene: TRBV5-1
D gene: TRBD1
CDR3 protein: ASSLGQGEVYEQY

V gene: TRBV20-1
D gene: TRBD2
CDR3 protein: SASDSGSYGELF

V gene: TRBV6-5
D gene: TRBD1
CDR3 protein: ASSYPWGQRV

V gene: TRBV25-1
D gene: -
CDR3 protein: ASSEPATYEQY

V gene: TRBV9
D gene: TRBD2
CDR3 protein: ASSVGLAGNLLNEQF

V gene: TRBV12-3/TRBV12-4
D gene: -
CDR3 protein: ASSFGDKQETQY

V gene: TRBV3-1
D gene: -
CDR3 protein: ASSQTVSSYNEQF

V gene: TRBV3-1
D gene: -
CDR3 protein: ASSQDRDIGPSRIEQF

V gene: TRBV5-1
D gene: TRBD2
CDR3 protein: ASSFGTSGKALDEQF

V gene: TRBV5-1
D gene: -
CDR3 protein: ASSGGAGTQETQY

V gene: TRBV4-2
D gene: TRBD1
CDR3 protein: ASSHTGQGAGELF

V gene: TRBV20-1
D gene: -
CDR3 protein: SAGWRSYGYT

V gene: TRBV20-1
D gene: -
CDR3 protein: SASAGWATNEKLF

V gene: TRBV7-2
D gene: TRBD2
CDR3 protein: ASSLGLAGGNTDTQY

V gene: TRBV29-1
D gene: -
CDR3 protein: SVDSSLDTQY

V gene: TRBV27
D gene: -
CDR3 protein: ASSLSGENTEAF

V gene: TRBV6-1
D gene: TRBD1
CDR3 protein: ASTLTGLNTEAF

V gene: TRBV15
D gene: -
CDR3 protein: ATSSDSNQPQH

V gene: TRBV20-1
D gene: TRBD1
CDR3 protein: SASLPGQGSYEQY

V gene: TRBV5-1
D gene: -
CDR3 protein: ASRTGGQNSPLH

V gene: TRBV20-1
D gene: -
CDR3 protein: SARESSYEQY

V gene: TRBV4-2
D gene: -
CDR3 protein: ASSQSVSGASTDTQY

V gene: TRBV5-1
D gene: -
CDR3 protein: ASSRLGLGREQY

V gene: TRBV9
D gene: -
CDR3 protein: ASSVVASANSREQY

V gene: TRBV6-2/TRBV6-3
D gene: -
CDR3 protein: ASRPGAHSYEQY

V gene: TRBV20-1
D gene: -
CDR3 protein: SARVGGLGDTEAF

V gene: TRBV20-1
D gene: -
CDR3 protein: SVRRGPYEQY

V gene: TRBV4-1
D gene: -
CDR3 protein: ASSQGGSGAQY

V gene: TRBV20-1
D gene: -
CDR3 protein: SAPLGSEAF

V gene: TRBV5-1
D gene: -
CDR3 protein: ASSLYPGARDNEQF

V gene: TRBV14
D gene: -
CDR3 protein: ASSQEGLGAF

V gene: TRBV6-6
D gene: -
CDR3 protein: ASSPPGGGKETQY

V gene: TRBV20-1
D gene: TRBD1
CDR3 protein: SAETGDWGYT

V gene: TRBV5-6
D gene: -
CDR3 protein: ASSSLSGNTIY

V gene: TRBV7-9
D gene: -
CDR3 protein: ASSLAAEDEQF